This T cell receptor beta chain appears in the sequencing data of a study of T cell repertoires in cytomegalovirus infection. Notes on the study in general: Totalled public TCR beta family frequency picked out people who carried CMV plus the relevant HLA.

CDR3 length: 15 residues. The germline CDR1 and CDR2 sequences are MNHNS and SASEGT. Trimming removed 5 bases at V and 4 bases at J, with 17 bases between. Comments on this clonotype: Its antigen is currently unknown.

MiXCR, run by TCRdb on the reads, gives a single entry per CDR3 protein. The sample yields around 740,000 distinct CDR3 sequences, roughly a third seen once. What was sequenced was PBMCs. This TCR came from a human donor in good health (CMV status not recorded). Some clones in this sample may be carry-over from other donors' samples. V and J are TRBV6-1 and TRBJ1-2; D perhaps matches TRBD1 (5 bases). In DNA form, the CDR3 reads TGTGCCAGCAGTACCCGGGACCTTCGTCCCTATGGCTACACCTTC. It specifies CASSTRDLRPYGYTF.